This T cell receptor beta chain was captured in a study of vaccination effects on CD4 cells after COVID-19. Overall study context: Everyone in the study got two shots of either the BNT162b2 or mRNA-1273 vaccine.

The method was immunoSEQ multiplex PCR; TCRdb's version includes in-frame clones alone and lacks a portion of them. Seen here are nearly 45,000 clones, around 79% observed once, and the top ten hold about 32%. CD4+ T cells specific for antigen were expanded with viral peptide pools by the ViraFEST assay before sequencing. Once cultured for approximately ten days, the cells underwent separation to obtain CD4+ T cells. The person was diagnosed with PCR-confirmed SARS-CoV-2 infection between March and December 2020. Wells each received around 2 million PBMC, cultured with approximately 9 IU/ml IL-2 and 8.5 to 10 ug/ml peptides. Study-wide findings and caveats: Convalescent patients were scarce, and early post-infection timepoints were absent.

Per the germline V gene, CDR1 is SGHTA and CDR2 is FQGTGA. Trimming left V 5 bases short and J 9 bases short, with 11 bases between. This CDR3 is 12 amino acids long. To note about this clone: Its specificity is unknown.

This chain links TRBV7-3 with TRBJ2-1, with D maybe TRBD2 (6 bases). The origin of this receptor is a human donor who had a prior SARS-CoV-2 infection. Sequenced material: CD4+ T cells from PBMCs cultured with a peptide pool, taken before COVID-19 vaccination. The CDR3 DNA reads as TGTGCCAGCAGCCCGGGGGTGGGTGAGCAGTTCTTC. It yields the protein CASSPGVGEQFF.